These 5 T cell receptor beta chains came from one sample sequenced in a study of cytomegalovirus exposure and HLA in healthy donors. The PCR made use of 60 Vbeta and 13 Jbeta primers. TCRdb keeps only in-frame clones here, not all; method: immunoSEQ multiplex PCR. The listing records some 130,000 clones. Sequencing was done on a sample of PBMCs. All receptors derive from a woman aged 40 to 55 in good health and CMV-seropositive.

The CDR3 loop is CASSLYWTGGYEQYF. CDR3 nucleotides: TGCGCCAGCAGCTTGTATTGGACAGGGGGCTACGAGCAGTACTTC. The V gene is TRBV5-1, the J gene TRBJ2-7; 10 bases are a match to TRBD1. With V trimmed by 1 base and J by 3 bases, 4 bases remained unmatched. CDR3 length: 15 residues. Germline loops: CDR1 SGHRS, CDR2 YFSETQ.

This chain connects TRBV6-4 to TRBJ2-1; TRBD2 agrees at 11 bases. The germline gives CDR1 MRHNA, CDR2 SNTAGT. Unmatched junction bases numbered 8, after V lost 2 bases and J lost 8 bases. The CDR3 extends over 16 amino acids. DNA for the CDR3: TGTGCCAGCAGTGACACCGGACTAGCGGGTTTGGATGAGCAGTTCTTC. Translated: CASSDTGLAGLDEQFF.

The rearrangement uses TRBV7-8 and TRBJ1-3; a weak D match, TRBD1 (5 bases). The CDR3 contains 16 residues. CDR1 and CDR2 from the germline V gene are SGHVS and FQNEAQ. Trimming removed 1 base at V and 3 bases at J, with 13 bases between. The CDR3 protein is CASSLVRGAHGNTIYF. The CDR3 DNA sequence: TGTGCCAGCAGCTTAGTTCGCGGGGCTCATGGAAACACCATATATTTT.

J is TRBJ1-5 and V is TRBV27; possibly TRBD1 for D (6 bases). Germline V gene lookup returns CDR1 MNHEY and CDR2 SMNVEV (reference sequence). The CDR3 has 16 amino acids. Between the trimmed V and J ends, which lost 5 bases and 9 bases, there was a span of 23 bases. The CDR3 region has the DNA TGTGCCAGCAGTACGTGGACAGCCGGGGGGTATGCGCCCCAGCATTTT. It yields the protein CASSTWTAGGYAPQHF.

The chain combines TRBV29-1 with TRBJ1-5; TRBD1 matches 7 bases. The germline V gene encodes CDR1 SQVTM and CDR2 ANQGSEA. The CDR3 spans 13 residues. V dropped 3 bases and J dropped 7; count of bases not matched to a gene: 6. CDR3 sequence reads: CSVEGMTGQPQHF. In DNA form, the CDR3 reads TGCAGCGTTGAGGGGATGACAGGGCAGCCCCAGCATTTT.